The 30 T cell receptor beta chains reported below all come from one sample, sequenced in a study of blood T cell repertoires in COVID-19. Repertoires were generated with immunoSEQ multiplex PCR, while TCRdb's copy carries only in-frame clones and drops some. Here the sample spans 200,000 or so clones, approximately 92% being singletons. The sequencing input was PBMCs or T cells enriched from blood (not recorded which). All receptors come from a woman between 18 and 30 years old in a cohort exposed to, infected with or recovered from COVID-19 (not recorded which).

The rearrangement uses TRBV5-1 and TRBJ1-6; D remains ambiguous. V lost 4 bases, J lost 5 bases, and 22 bases lay in between. Germline assignment: CDR1 SGHRS and CDR2 YFSETQ. This CDR3 has 18 residues. In DNA, the CDR3 is TGCGCCAGCAGCAACAAAAGGCGGCCCACAACCAATAATTCACCCCTCCACTTT. Its protein is CASSNKRRPTTNNSPLHF.

The J gene is TRBJ1-2, the V gene TRBV20-1; D uncertain. Germline V gene lookup returns CDR1 DFQATT and CDR2 SNEGSKA (reference sequence). The V and J ends lost 3 bases and 3 bases respectively, with 8 bases between them. The CDR3 spans 12 residues. DNA of the CDR3: TGCAGTGCTAGTCGCCAGTACTATGGCTACACCTTC. It translates to CSASRQYYGYTF.

This clone was recorded at least ten times. Other DNA variants within this sample encode the same CDR3. This chain connects TRBV11-3 to TRBJ2-1; TRBD2 aligns across 10 bases. V shed 1 base and J 4 bases; nucleotides not matched to a gene: 10. CDR1 is SGHNT and CDR2 is YENEEA in the germline V gene. The CDR3 runs to 18 residues. In nucleotides, the CDR3 is TGTGCCAGCAGCTTAGCTGCAGCGGGGGGGCCGGGATACAATGAGCAGTTCTTC. This sequence encodes CASSLAAAGGPGYNEQFF.

The chain combines TRBV18 with TRBJ2-1; 9 bases map to TRBD2. Looked up from germline, CDR1 is KGHSH and CDR2 is LQKENI. The CDR3 runs to 16 residues. Trimming removed 6 bases from V and 0 bases from J; junction bases left unmatched: 6. The CDR3: CASSLLAGVSYNEQFF. For the CDR3, the DNA is TGTGCCAGCTCCCTATTAGCGGGAGTCTCCTACAATGAGCAGTTCTTC. Filled out from reference TRBV18 and TRBJ2-1, the complete variable domain reads NAGVMQNPRHLVRRRGQEARLRCSPMKGHSHVYWYRQLPEEGLKFMVYLQKENIIDESGMPKERFSAEFPKEGPSILRIQQVVRGDSAAYFCASSLLAGVSYNEQFFGPGTRLTVL.

This clone came up once. V and J are TRBV6-5 and TRBJ1-1; D possibly corresponds to TRBD1 (6 bases). With 9 bases removed from V and 6 bases from J, the gap between germline ends came to 17 bases. CDR3 length equals 13 residues. CDR1 and CDR2 (germline): MNHEY, SVGAGI. The CDR3 protein is CASGGHTLAEAFF. CDR3 in DNA: TGTGCCAGTGGGGGCCACACCTTGGCTGAAGCTTTCTTT.

The chain joins TRBV6-6 to TRBJ1-3; the D is unclear. Per germline, CDR1 MNHNY and CDR2 SVGAGI (reference sequence). Trimming took off 5 bases at V and 0 bases at J, with 17 bases between the two ends. The CDR3 extends over 17 amino acids. The CDR3: CASSPTGGLHSGNTIYF. The CDR3 region has the DNA TGTGCCAGCAGTCCCACGGGAGGGCTACACTCTGGAAACACCATATATTTT.

In its sample, this clone was seen a few times. The J gene is TRBJ2-1, the V gene TRBV19; 7 bases match TRBD1. V gave up 8 bases and J gave up 10 bases; unmatched junction bases: 11. The germline CDR1 and CDR2 sequences are LNHDA and SQIVND (reference sequence). This CDR3 contains 13 residues. The CDR3: CASSRQGRGEQFF. In DNA form, the CDR3 reads TGTGCCAGTTCCCGACAGGGACGGGGCGAGCAGTTCTTC.

The chain recombines TRBV11-2 with TRBJ2-5; TRBD2 matches 12 bases. The CDR3 is made up of 16 amino acids. V lost 4 bases to trimming and J lost 4 bases; unmatched junction nucleotides: 7. Germline CDR1 SGHAT, CDR2 FQNNGV. The CDR3 sequence is CASSSLAGGPSETQYF. The DNA of the CDR3 is TGTGCCAGCAGCTCCCTAGCGGGGGGGCCGTCAGAGACCCAGTACTTC.

This rearrangement joins TRBV5-1 to TRBJ1-2; unclear D gene. Per the germline V gene, CDR1 is SGHRS and CDR2 is YFSETQ. V was clipped by 4 bases and J by 0 bases, with 13 bases between them. The CDR3 contains 15 residues. CDR3 coding DNA: TGCGCCAGCAGCAGCTCGGCAGGATCTAACTATGGCTACACCTTC. Encoded protein: CASSSSAGSNYGYTF.

The V gene is TRBV18, the J gene TRBJ1-3; 9 nucleotides align to TRBD1. In germline, CDR1 is KGHSH, CDR2 LQKENI. Trimming removed 0 bases from V and 4 bases from J; junction bases left unmatched: 4. CDR3 length equals 16 residues. The CDR3 sequence: CASSPPTGTGGNTIYF. The CDR3 DNA reads as TGTGCCAGCTCACCACCGACCGGGACAGGGGGAAACACCATATATTTT.

This clone came up once. The CDR3 DNA is TGTGCCAGCAGCCCAAGGTCACAGAACAATGAGCAGTTCTTC. Residues: CASSPRSQNNEQFF. The J gene is TRBJ2-1, the V gene TRBV7-3; D is unresolved. Trimming removed 5 bases at V and 5 bases at J, with 13 bases between. Looked up from germline, CDR1 is SGHTA and CDR2 is FQGTGA. The CDR3 loop spans 14 amino acids.

The rearrangement joins TRBV6-5 to TRBJ1-1; 9 nucleotides agree with TRBD1. J lost 7 bases, V lost 4 bases, and 4 bases had no gene match. The CDR3 has 13 amino acids. CDR1 is MNHEY, CDR2 SVGAGI, per germline. For the CDR3, the DNA is TGTGCCAGCAGTTGGGACAGGGTGGGTGAAGCTTTCTTT. This sequence encodes CASSWDRVGEAFF.

The chain recombines TRBV11-2 with TRBJ2-2; 11 positions match TRBD2. The CDR3 runs 17 residues. J was trimmed by 5 bases and V by 5 bases; bases with no gene match: 10. Germline V gene data show CDR1 as SGHAT and CDR2 as FQNNGV. The CDR3, as DNA: TGTGCCAGCAGCCCAGGGGGCCTAGCGGGAGGAACCGGGGAGCTGTTTTTT. This gives the protein CASSPGGLAGGTGELFF.

This clone was counted between two and nine times. The chain recombines TRBV6-2 or TRBV6-3 with TRBJ2-7; TRBD1 matches 11 bases. Germline assignment: CDR1 MNHEY and CDR2 SVGEGT. V shed 6 bases, J shed 11 bases, and the junction held 18 bases outside the gene matches. This CDR3 comprises 16 residues. The CDR3 loop is CASSTTMGQGGGREYF. CDR3 sequence (DNA): TGTGCCAGCAGCACCACCATGGGACAGGGGGGTGGAAGAGAGTACTTC.

The rearrangement links TRBV7-3 to TRBJ2-3; 7 positions agree with TRBD2. The CDR3 is made up of 16 amino acids. V dropped 1 base and J dropped 0; count of bases not matched to a gene: 4. Looked up from germline, CDR1 is SGHTA and CDR2 is FQGTGA. For the CDR3, the DNA is TGTGCCAGCAGCTTAAAGCGGGGCGCGAGCACAGATACGCAGTATTTT. It specifies CASSLKRGASTDTQYF.

The J gene is TRBJ1-2, the V gene TRBV7-2; 8 nucleotides agree with TRBD1. The germline V gene encodes CDR1 SGHTA and CDR2 FQGNSA. The CDR3 loop spans 15 amino acids. Germline trimming cut 5 bases from V and 4 bases from J; bases unmatched to any gene: 9. The CDR3 loop reads CASSLSGGLGYGYTF. DNA for the CDR3: TGTGCCAGCAGCCTCTCAGGGGGCCTGGGCTATGGCTACACCTTC.

This clone came up once. The V call is TRBV3-1 (or the pseudogene TRBV3-2), the J call TRBJ2-7; tentative D call: TRBD2 (6 bases). CDR1 is LGHDT and CDR2 is YNNKEL in the germline V gene (reference sequence). The CDR3 loop spans 13 amino acids. V was pared by 4 bases and J by 0 bases, with 7 bases between. CDR3 in amino acids: CASSRTNSYEQYF. The CDR3, as DNA: TGTGCCAGCAGCCGGACTAACTCCTACGAGCAGTACTTC.

This chain links TRBV19 with TRBJ1-3; 9 bases are a match to TRBD1. J gave up 0 bases and V 5 bases, and 8 bases lay outside the gene matches. Germline CDR1 LNHDA, CDR2 SQIVND (reference sequence). This CDR3 is 17 amino acids long. This CDR3 is CASSPGTGTTSGNTIYF. The DNA of the CDR3 is TGTGCCAGTAGTCCCGGGACAGGGACAACCTCTGGAAACACCATATATTTT. Complete variable domain (other parts from reference TRBV19 and TRBJ1-3): DGGITQSPKYLFRKEGQNVTLSCEQNLNHDAMYWYRQDPGQGLRLIYYSQIVNDFQKGDIAEGYSVSREKKESFPLTVTSAQKNPTAFYLCASSPGTGTTSGNTIYFGEGSWLTVV.

The V gene is TRBV6-2 or TRBV6-3, the J gene TRBJ2-2; D not certain. This CDR3 comprises 15 residues. V shed 6 bases and J shed 3 bases, with 14 bases lying between them. CDR1 and CDR2 (germline): MNHEY, SVGEGT. CDR3 sequence reads: CASSERKPDTGELFF. CDR3 DNA sequence: TGTGCCAGCAGCGAACGAAAGCCGGACACCGGGGAGCTGTTTTTT.

The chain combines TRBV3-1 (or the pseudogene TRBV3-2) with TRBJ2-3; TRBD2 aligns across 10 bases. The CDR3 is 18 amino acids. Germline trimming cut 4 bases from V and 2 bases from J; bases unmatched to any gene: 12. Per germline, CDR1 LGHDT and CDR2 YNNKEL (reference sequence). CDR3 in amino acids: CASSPQEASGSPTDTQYF. CDR3 DNA sequence: TGTGCCAGCAGCCCTCAAGAAGCTAGCGGGAGCCCCACAGATACGCAGTATTTT.

The chain combines TRBV19 with TRBJ2-5, with 7 bases that match TRBD2. The germline V gene encodes CDR1 LNHDA and CDR2 SQIVND (reference sequence). J was trimmed by 3 bases and V by 4 bases; bases with no gene match: 5. This CDR3 comprises 14 residues. CDR3 coding DNA: TGTGCCAGTAGTACCACTAGCGTAGAAGAGACCCAGTACTTC. It yields the protein CASSTTSVEETQYF.

The gene calls are TRBV19 and TRBJ1-5; the D gene is possibly TRBD1 (6 bases). V was cut by 3 bases and J by 5 bases, with 14 bases left in between. Germline CDR1 LNHDA, CDR2 SQIVND (reference sequence). CDR3 length: 15 residues. CDR3 sequence: CASSMYRAGDQPQHF. The CDR3 DNA sequence: TGTGCCAGTAGTATGTACAGGGCCGGCGATCAGCCCCAGCATTTT.

The rearrangement uses TRBV7-9 and TRBJ2-1; D is perhaps TRBD1 (5 bases). Germline CDR1 and CDR2: SEHNR and FQNEAQ (reference sequence). Trimming shortened V by 2 bases and J by 0 bases, and 11 bases separated the two germline ends. The CDR3 is made up of 16 amino acids. CDR3 region: CASSLSDMPSYNEQFF. The CDR3 nucleotides read TGTGCCAGCAGCTTATCGGACATGCCCTCCTACAATGAGCAGTTCTTC. Full variable domain (remainder filled in from reference TRBV7-9 and TRBJ2-1): DTGVSQNPRHKITKRGQNVTFRCDPISEHNRLYWYRQTLGQGPEFLTYFQNEAQLEKSRLLSDRFSAERPKGSFSTLEIQRTEQGDSAMYLCASSLSDMPSYNEQFFGPGTRLTVL.

The chain employs TRBV5-6 and TRBJ1-1; D perhaps matches TRBD1 (6 bases). V was trimmed by 0 bases and J by 4 bases, leaving 13 bases between them. This CDR3 is built from 15 residues. Looked up from germline, CDR1 is SGHDT and CDR2 is YYEEEE. CDR3 in DNA: TGTGCCAGCAGCTTGGCGGTTACAGGGTTCACTGAAGCTTTCTTT. It yields the protein CASSLAVTGFTEAFF.

The chain combines TRBV10-1 with TRBJ1-3; unclear D gene. This CDR3 comprises 13 residues. V shed 6 bases and J shed 1 base, with 7 bases lying between them. CDR1 is WNHNN and CDR2 is SYGVQD in the germline V gene (reference sequence). CDR3 in DNA: TGCGCCAGCAGCTTTTCGTCTGGAAACACCATATATTTT. Residues: CASSFSSGNTIYF.

This rearrangement joins TRBV6-5 to TRBJ1-6; 9 bases are a match to TRBD1. Trimming cost V 4 bases and J 8 bases; bases outside gene matches: 3. Germline CDR1 MNHEY, CDR2 SVGAGI. The CDR3 length is 14 residues. CDR3 in amino acids: CASSWDREDSPLHF. CDR3 nucleotides: TGTGCCAGCAGTTGGGACAGGGAGGATTCACCCCTCCACTTT.

The V and J genes are TRBV3-1 (or the pseudogene TRBV3-2) and TRBJ2-7; D is undetermined. The CDR3 covers 14 residues. Trimming took off 1 base at V and 3 bases at J, with 10 bases between the two ends. CDR1 is LGHDT and CDR2 is YNNKEL in the germline V gene (reference sequence). The CDR3 loop reads CASSQGSGYYEQYF. CDR3 in DNA: TGTGCCAGCAGCCAAGGGAGTGGTTACTACGAGCAGTACTTC.

As to this clone: Other DNA sequences of this sample code for an identical CDR3. The gene calls are TRBV5-1 and TRBJ2-5; D unresolved. This CDR3 contains 14 residues. Trimming removed 0 bases from V and 1 base from J, with 7 bases in between. Germline assignment: CDR1 SGHRS and CDR2 YFSETQ. CDR3 sequence (DNA): TGCGCCAGCAGCTTGGTGTCAGTCCAAGAGACCCAGTACTTC. Protein product: CASSLVSVQETQYF. Looking up the rest from reference TRBV5-1 and TRBJ2-5 gives the full variable domain: KAGVTQTPRYLIKTRGQQVTLSCSPISGHRSVSWYQQTPGQGLQFLFEYFSETQRNKGNFPGRFSGRQFSNSRSEMNVSTLELGDSALYLCASSLVSVQETQYFGPGTRLLVL.

This clone was seen once. The rearrangement uses TRBV24-1 and TRBJ2-1; 9 nucleotides match TRBD2. Trimming took 4 bases from V and 2 from J; bases not matched to a gene: 5. CDR3 size: 16 residues. Per germline, CDR1 KGHDR and CDR2 SFDVKD. The DNA for the CDR3 is TGTGCCACCAGTGAGGTAGCGGGAGTCACCTACAATGAGCAGTTCTTC. It yields the protein CATSEVAGVTYNEQFF.

V is TRBV18 and J is TRBJ1-6, with 9 positions matching TRBD1. Trimming at V came to 2 bases and at J to 9 bases, leaving 8 bases not matched to a gene. Germline V gives CDR1 KGHSH, CDR2 LQKENI. The CDR3 is 16 amino acids. CDR3 nucleotides: TGTGCCAGCTCACCATCGGGGACAGGGAGGGTTTCACCCCTCCACTTT. It specifies CASSPSGTGRVSPLHF.